The 7 T cell receptor beta chains presented below share a single source sample, sequenced in a study of early T cells in non-severe SARS-CoV-2 infection (dated by TCRdb to about 2021). The method was 5' RACE. The sample was run on a NextSeq 500. The public reads were reanalyzed by TCRdb: fastp trimming at Q25, MiXCR alignment, in-frame beta chains only. Rows merge per CDR3 protein into single entries with the most common DNA and genes. The table for this sample lists over 30,000 distinct CDR3 sequences; less than 7% of them were counted only once. Clones ranked in the top ten supply around 23% of the sample. Sequencing was carried out using whole blood. All receptors derive from an adult who was a healthcare worker with PCR-confirmed SARS-CoV-2 infection or an uninfected control (not recorded which).

The chain is built from TRBV3-1 and TRBJ2-1, with 8 nucleotides matching TRBD2. This CDR3 comprises 15 residues. CDR1 and CDR2 (germline): LGHDT, YNNKEL (reference sequence). The V segment lost 4 bases and the J segment 9 bases; nucleotides outside the gene matches: 11. Here the CDR3 DNA reads TGTGCCAGCAGCCTCACTAGCGGAATGACGGGTGAGCAGTTCTTC. Amino acid sequence: CASSLTSGMTGEQFF.

This clonotype was found many times. The rearrangement joins TRBV7-2 to TRBJ1-1; no reliable D call. CDR1 and CDR2 from the germline V gene are SGHTA and FQGNSA. V lost 4 bases to trimming and J lost 1 base, with 7 bases between them. This CDR3 spans 13 amino acids. CDR3 amino acids: CASSSYRNTEAFF. CDR3 nucleotides: TGTGCCAGCAGCTCCTACAGGAACACTGAAGCTTTCTTT. Full variable domain (missing parts from reference TRBV7-2 and TRBJ1-1): GAGVSQSPSNKVTEKGKDVELRCDPISGHTALYWYRQSLGQGLEFLIYFQGNSAPDKSGLPSDRFSAERTGGSVSTLTIQRTQQEDSAVYLCASSSYRNTEAFFGQGTRLTVV.

There are a few counts of this clonotype. This rearrangement joins TRBV29-1 to TRBJ2-1; D is perhaps TRBD2 (7 bases). Per the germline V gene, CDR1 is SQVTM and CDR2 is ANQGSEA. The ends were cut back, 0 bases at V and 9 bases at J, with 18 bases in the middle. CDR3 length: 15 amino acids. CDR3 nucleotides: TGCAGCGTTGAAGATAGGCGGGGGCCTACGGCTGAGCAGTTCTTC. This sequence encodes CSVEDRRGPTAEQFF.

The chain couples TRBV6-2 or TRBV6-3 to TRBJ2-1; D gene uncertain. There are 13 residues in the CDR3. V was cut by 5 bases and J by 7 bases, with 12 bases left in between. The germline CDR1 and CDR2 sequences are MNHEY and SVGEGT. The CDR3 reads CASSRIQGNEQFF. In DNA, the CDR3 is TGTGCCAGCAGTCGGATCCAAGGGAATGAGCAGTTCTTC.

This clonotype was seen at least ten times. V gene TRBV3-1 combines with J gene TRBJ1-2; TRBD1 aligns across 7 bases. CDR3 length equals 17 residues. Trimming removed 4 bases from V and 1 base from J; junction bases left unmatched: 12. Per germline, CDR1 LGHDT and CDR2 YNNKEL (reference sequence). The CDR3 sequence: CASSPHSTGAVNYGYTF. CDR3 nucleotide sequence: TGTGCCAGCAGCCCCCATTCTACAGGGGCCGTTAACTATGGCTACACCTTC.

This clonotype was recorded a few times. This rearrangement joins TRBV27 to TRBJ2-1; D ambiguous. This CDR3 is built from 15 residues. The ends were cut back, 6 bases at V and 8 bases at J, with 20 bases in the middle. The germline V gene has CDR1 MNHEY and CDR2 SMNVEV (reference sequence). In DNA, the CDR3 is TGTGCCAGCAGCTACCGGGCCCCCTACAACGATGAGCAGTTCTTC. Translated: CASSYRAPYNDEQFF.

The chain carries TRBV4-1 and TRBJ1-3; D is undetermined. V was cut by 4 bases and J by 0 bases, with 13 bases left in between. The germline V gene encodes CDR1 MGHRA and CDR2 YSYEKL. The CDR3 is made up of 16 amino acids. This chain's CDR3 is CASSRLPSSSGNTIYF. CDR3 nucleotide sequence: TGCGCCAGCAGCCGCCTTCCAAGTAGCTCTGGAAACACCATATATTTT.